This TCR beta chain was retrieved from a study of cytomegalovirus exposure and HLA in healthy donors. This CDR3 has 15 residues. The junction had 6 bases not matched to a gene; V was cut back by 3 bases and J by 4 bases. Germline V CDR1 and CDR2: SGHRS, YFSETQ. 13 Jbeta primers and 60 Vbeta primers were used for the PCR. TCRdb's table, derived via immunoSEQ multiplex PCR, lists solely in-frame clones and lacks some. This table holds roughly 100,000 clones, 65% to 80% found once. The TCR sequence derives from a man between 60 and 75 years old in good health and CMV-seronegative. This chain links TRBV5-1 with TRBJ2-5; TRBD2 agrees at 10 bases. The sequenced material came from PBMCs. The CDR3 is CASSWVSGGTETQYF. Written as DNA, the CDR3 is TGCGCCAGCAGCTGGGTTAGCGGGGGGACAGAGACCCAGTACTTC.